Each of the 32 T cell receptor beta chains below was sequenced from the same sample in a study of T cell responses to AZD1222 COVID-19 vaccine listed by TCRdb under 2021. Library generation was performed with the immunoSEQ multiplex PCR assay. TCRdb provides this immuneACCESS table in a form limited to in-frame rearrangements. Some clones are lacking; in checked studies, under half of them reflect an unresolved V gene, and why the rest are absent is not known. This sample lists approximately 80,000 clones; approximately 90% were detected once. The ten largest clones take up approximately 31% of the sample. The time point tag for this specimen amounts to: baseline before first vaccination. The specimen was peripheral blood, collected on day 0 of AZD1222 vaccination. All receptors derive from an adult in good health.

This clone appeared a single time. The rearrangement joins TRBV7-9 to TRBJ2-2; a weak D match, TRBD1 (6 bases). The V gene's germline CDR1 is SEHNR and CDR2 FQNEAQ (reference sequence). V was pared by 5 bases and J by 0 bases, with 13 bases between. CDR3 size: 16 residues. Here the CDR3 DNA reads TGTGCCAGCAGCGCAAGACAGGCGACGAACACCGGGGAGCTGTTTTTT. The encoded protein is CASSARQATNTGELFF.

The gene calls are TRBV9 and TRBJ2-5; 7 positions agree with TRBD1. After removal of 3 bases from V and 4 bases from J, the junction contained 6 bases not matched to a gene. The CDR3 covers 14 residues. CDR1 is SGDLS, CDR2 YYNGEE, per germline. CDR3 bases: TGTGCCAGCAGCGGCAACAGGGGTGTAGAGACCCAGTACTTC. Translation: CASSGNRGVETQYF.

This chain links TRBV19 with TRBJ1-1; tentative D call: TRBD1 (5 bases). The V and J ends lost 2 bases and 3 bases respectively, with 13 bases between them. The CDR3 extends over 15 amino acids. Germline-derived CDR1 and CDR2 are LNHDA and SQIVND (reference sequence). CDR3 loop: CASSISGGRYTEAFF. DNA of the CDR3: TGTGCCAGTAGTATATCGGGGGGTCGGTACACTGAAGCTTTCTTT.

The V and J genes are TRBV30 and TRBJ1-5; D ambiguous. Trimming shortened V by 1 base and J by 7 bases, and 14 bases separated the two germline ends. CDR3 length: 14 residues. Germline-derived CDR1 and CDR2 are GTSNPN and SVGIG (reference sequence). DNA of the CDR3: TGTGCCTGGAGTGCGGGCCGAAACGGGCAGCCCCAGCATTTT. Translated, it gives CAWSAGRNGQPQHF.

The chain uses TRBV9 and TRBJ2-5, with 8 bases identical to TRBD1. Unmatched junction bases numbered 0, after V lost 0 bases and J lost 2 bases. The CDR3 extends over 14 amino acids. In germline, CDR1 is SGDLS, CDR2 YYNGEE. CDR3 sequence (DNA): TGTGCCAGCAGCGTAGGACAGGGGCAAGAGACCCAGTACTTC. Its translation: CASSVGQGQETQYF.

This CDR3 is CASSNPGTVLTEAFF. Here the CDR3 DNA reads TGTGCCAGCAGCAATCCCGGGACAGTCCTCACTGAAGCTTTCTTT. The chain recombines TRBV28 with TRBJ1-1, with 7 bases that match TRBD1. The junction had 11 bases not matched to a gene; V was cut back by 6 bases and J by 4 bases. The CDR3 covers 15 residues. The germline CDR1 and CDR2 sequences are MDHEN and SYDVKM.

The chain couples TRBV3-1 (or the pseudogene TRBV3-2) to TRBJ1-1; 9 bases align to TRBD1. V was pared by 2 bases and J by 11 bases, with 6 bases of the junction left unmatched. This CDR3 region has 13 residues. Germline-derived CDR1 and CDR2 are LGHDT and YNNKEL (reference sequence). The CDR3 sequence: CASSQKWTGAAFF. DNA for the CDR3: TGTGCCAGCAGCCAAAAATGGACAGGGGCCGCTTTCTTT.

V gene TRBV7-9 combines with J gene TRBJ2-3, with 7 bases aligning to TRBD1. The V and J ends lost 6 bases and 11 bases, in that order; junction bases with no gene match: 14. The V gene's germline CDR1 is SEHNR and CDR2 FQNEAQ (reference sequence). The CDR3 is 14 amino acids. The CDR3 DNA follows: TGTGCCAGCAGGCAGTCCCGGGACAGCCTCGGGCAGTATTTT. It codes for CASRQSRDSLGQYF.

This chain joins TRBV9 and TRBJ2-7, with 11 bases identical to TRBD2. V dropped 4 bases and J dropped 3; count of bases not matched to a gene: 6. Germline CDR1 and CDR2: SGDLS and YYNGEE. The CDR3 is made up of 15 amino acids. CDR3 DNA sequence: TGTGCCAGCAGCTTGGGACTAGCGGAAAACTACGAGCAGTACTTC. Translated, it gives CASSLGLAENYEQYF. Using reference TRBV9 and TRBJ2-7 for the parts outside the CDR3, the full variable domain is DSGVTQTPKHLITATGQRVTLRCSPRSGDLSVYWYQQSLDQGLQFLIQYYNGEERAKGNILERFSAQQFPDLHSELNLSSLELGDSALYFCASSLGLAENYEQYFGPGTRLTVT.

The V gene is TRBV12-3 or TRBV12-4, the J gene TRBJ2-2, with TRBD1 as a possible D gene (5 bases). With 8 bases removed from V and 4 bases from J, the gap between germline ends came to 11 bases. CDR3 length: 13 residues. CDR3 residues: CASHAGFTGELFF. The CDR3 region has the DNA TGTGCCAGCCACGCAGGGTTCACCGGGGAGCTGTTTTTT.

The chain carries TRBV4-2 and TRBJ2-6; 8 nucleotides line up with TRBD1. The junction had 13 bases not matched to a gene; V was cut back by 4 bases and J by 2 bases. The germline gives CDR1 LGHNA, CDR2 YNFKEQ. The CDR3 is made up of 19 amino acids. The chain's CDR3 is CASSPSWTGSLTGANVLTF. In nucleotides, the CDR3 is TGTGCCAGCAGCCCCTCCTGGACAGGGTCTCTTACTGGGGCCAACGTCCTGACTTTC.

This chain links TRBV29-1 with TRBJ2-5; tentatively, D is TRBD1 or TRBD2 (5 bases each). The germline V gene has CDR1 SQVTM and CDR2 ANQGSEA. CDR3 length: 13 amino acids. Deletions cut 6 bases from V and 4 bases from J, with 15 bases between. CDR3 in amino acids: CSVRGARRETQYF. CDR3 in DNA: TGCAGCGTGAGGGGTGCTAGGAGAGAGACCCAGTACTTC. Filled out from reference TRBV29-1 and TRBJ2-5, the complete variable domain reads SAVISQKPSRDICQRGTSLTIQCQVDSQVTMMFWYRQQPGQSLTLIATANQGSEATYESGFVIDKFPISRPNLTFSTLTVSNMSPEDSSIYLCSVRGARRETQYFGPGTRLLVL.

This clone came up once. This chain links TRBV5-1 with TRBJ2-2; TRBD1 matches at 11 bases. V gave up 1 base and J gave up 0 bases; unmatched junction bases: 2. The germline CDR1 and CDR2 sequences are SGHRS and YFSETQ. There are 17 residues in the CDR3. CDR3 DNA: TGCGCCAGCAGCTTGCGGGGACAGGGGGCGAACACCGGGGAGCTGTTTTTT. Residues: CASSLRGQGANTGELFF. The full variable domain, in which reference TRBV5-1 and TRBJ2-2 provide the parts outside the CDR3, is KAGVTQTPRYLIKTRGQQVTLSCSPISGHRSVSWYQQTPGQGLQFLFEYFSETQRNKGNFPGRFSGRQFSNSRSEMNVSTLELGDSALYLCASSLRGQGANTGELFFGEGSRLTVL.

The CDR3 bases are TGTGCCAGTAGTATAAGCAGGAGCTCCTACGAGCAGTACTTC. It translates to CASSISRSSYEQYF. J is TRBJ2-7 and V is TRBV19; D gene unclear. The germline V gene has CDR1 LNHDA and CDR2 SQIVND (reference sequence). The CDR3 has 14 amino acids. V gave up 2 bases and J gave up 0 bases, with 8 bases separating them.

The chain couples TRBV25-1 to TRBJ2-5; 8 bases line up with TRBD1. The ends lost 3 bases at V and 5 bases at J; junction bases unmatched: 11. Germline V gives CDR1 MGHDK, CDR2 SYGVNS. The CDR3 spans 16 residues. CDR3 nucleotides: TGTGCCAGCAGTGACCGGACAGGGCAGGGAGGCGAGACCCAGTACTTC. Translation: CASSDRTGQGGETQYF. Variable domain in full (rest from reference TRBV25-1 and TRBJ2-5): EADIYQTPRYLVIGTGKKITLECSQTMGHDKMYWYQQDPGMELHLIHYSYGVNSTEKGDLSSESTVSRIRTEHFPLTLESARPSHTSQYLCASSDRTGQGGETQYFGPGTRLLVL.

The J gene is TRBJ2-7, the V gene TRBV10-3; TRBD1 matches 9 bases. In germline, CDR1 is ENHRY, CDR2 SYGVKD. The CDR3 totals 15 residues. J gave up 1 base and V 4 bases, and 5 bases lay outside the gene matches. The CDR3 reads CAISARDRASYEQYF. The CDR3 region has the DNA TGTGCCATCAGTGCTAGGGACAGGGCTTCCTACGAGCAGTACTTC.

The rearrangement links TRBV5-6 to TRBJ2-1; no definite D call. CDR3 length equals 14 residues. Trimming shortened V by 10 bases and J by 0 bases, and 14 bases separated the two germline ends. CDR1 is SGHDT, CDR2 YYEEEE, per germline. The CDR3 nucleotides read TGTGCCTCAATGCGTCGTCTCTCCTACAATGAGCAGTTCTTC. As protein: CASMRRLSYNEQFF.

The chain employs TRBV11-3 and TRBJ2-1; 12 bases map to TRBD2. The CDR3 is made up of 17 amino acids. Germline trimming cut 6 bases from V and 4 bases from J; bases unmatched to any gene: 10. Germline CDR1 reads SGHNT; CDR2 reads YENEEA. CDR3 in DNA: TGTGCCAGCAGAGGACTAGCGGGGAGCAATTTTTACAATGAGCAGTTCTTC. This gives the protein CASRGLAGSNFYNEQFF.

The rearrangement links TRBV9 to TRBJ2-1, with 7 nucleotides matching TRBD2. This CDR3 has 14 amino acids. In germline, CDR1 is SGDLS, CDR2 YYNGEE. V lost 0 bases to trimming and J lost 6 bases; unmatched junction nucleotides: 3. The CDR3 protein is CASSVAGGGNEQFF. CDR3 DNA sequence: TGTGCCAGCAGCGTAGCGGGAGGCGGCAATGAGCAGTTCTTC.

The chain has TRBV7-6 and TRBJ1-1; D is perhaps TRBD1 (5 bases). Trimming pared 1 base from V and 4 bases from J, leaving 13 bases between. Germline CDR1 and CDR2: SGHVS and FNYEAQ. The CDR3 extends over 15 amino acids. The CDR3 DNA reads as TGTGCCAGCAGCTTAGGTGGGGGAGGAAGCACTGAAGCTTTCTTT. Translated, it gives CASSLGGGGSTEAFF.

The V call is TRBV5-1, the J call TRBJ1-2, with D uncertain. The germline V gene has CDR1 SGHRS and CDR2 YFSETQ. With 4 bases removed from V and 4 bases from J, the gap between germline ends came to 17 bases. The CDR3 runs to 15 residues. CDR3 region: CASSPMTPASYGYTF. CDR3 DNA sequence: TGCGCCAGCAGCCCGATGACACCTGCCAGCTATGGCTACACCTTC.

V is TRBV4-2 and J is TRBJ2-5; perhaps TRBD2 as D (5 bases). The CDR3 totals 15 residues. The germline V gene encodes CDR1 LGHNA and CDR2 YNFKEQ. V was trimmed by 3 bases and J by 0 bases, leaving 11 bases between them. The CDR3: CASSQTLAYQETQYF. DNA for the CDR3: TGTGCCAGCAGCCAGACGTTAGCGTACCAAGAGACCCAGTACTTC.

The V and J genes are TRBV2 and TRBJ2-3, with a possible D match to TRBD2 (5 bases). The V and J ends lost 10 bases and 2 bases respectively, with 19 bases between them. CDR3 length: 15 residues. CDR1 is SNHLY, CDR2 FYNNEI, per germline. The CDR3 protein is CATPNSRDYTDTQYF. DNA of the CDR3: TGTGCCACCCCAAATAGCAGAGACTACACAGATACGCAGTATTTT. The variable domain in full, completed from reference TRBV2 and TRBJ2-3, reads EPEVTQTPSHQVTQMGQEVILRCVPISNHLYFYWYRQILGQKVEFLVSFYNNEISEKSEIFDDQFSVERPDGSNFTLKIRSTKLEDSAMYFCATPNSRDYTDTQYFGPGTRLTVL.

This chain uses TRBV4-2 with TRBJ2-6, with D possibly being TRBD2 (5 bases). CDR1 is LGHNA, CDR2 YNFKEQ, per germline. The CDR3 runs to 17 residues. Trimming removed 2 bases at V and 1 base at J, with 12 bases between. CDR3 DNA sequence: TGTGCCAGCAGCCAATCAGGAGGAAATTCTGGGGCCAACGTCCTGACTTTC. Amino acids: CASSQSGGNSGANVLTF.

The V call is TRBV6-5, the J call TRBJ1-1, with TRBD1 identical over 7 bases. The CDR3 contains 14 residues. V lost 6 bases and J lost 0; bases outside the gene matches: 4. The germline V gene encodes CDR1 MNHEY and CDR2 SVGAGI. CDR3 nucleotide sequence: TGTGCCAGCAGCTTAGACAGGGTGAACACTGAAGCTTTCTTT. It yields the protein CASSLDRVNTEAFF.

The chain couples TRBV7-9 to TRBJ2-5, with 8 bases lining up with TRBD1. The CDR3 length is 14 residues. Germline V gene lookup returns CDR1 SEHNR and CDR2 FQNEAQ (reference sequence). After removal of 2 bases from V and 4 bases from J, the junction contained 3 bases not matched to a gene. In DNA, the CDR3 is TGTGCCAGCAGCTTATGGGACAGGATAGAGACCCAGTACTTC. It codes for CASSLWDRIETQYF.

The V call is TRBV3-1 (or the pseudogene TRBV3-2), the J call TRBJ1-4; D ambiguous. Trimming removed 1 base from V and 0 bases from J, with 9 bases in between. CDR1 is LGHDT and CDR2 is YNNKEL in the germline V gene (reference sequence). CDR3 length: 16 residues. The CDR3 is CASSQGVGTTNEKLFF. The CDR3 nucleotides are TGTGCCAGCAGCCAAGGTGTAGGAACAACTAATGAAAAACTGTTTTTT.

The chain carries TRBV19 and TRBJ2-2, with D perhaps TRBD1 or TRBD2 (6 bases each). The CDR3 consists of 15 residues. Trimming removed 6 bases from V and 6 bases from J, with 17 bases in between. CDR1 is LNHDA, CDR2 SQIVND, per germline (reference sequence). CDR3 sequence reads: CASRRMGGDAGELFF. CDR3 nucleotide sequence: TGTGCCAGTAGACGTATGGGGGGCGACGCCGGGGAGCTGTTTTTT.

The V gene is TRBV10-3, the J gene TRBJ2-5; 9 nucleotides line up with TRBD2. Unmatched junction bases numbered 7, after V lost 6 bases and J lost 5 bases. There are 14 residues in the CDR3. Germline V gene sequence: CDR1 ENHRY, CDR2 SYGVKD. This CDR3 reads CAIRSSGSRETQYF. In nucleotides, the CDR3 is TGTGCCATCAGGAGTAGCGGGAGCCGGGAGACCCAGTACTTC.

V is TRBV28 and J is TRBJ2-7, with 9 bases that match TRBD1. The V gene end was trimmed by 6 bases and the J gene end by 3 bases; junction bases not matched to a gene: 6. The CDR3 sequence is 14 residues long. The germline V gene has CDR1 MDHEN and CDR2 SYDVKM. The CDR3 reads CASRPGQGRYEQYF. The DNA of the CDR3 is TGTGCCAGCAGGCCGGGACAGGGACGCTACGAGCAGTACTTC.

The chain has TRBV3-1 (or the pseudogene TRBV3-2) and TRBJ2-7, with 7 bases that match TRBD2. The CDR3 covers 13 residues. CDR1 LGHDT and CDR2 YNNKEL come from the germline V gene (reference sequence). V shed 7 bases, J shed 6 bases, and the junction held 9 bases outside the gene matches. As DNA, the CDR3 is TGTGCCAGCACCCTCGGTACGGGAGGCGAGCAGTACTTC. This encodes CASTLGTGGEQYF.

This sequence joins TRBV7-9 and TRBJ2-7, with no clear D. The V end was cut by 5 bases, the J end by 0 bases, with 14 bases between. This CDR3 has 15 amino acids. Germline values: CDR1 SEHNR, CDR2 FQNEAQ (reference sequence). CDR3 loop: CASSPTVTPSYEQYF. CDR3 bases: TGTGCCAGCAGCCCGACGGTTACCCCCTCCTACGAGCAGTACTTC.